The present T cell receptor (beta chain) was sequenced within a study of blood T cell repertoires in COVID-19. Sequencing was performed with immunoSEQ multiplex PCR; in TCRdb, only in-frame clones are kept and a portion is missing. This table has about 240,000 clones, roughly 85% appearing once. The V gene end was trimmed by 4 bases and the J gene end by 2 bases; junction bases not matched to a gene: 5. Germline-derived CDR1 and CDR2 are SGHRS and YFSETQ. The CDR3 extends over 15 amino acids. The specimen sequenced was peripheral blood. The sequence was obtained from a man in his fifties with COVID-19, enrolled during active disease. The J gene is TRBJ2-1, the V gene TRBV5-1, with 8 bases that match TRBD1. CDR3 in DNA: TGCGCCAGCAGCCTACAGGGGGGTGCCTACAATGAGCAGTTCTTC. Translation: CASSLQGGAYNEQFF.